The present T cell receptor beta chain was sequenced within a study of blood T cell repertoires in COVID-19 (TCRdb year 2020). Concerning the study at large: Samples from collaborators originated in the United States, Italy and Spain and spanned both the acute and convalescent phases of COVID-19. Subjects who had been exposed to COVID-19, were actively infected with it, or had recovered from it provided the deeply sampled blood TCRbeta repertoires that made up the dataset. The repertoires were released in a freely available public database meant as a resource for research on the immune response to SARS-CoV-2. Samples were obtained from the ongoing ImmuneRACE study (first 160 participants) and from roughly 1,300 subjects provided by 6 global collaborators. Sample metadata almost always included a de-identified subject ID, COVID-19 status, age in years and sex. The material from the prospective study consisted of cDNA or gDNA derived from T cells, B-cell-depleted T cells, or PBMCs. Where HLA class I and class II types were available, the types were taken from metadata supplied by the sample provider, not from assay-based typing.

TCRbeta CDR3 regions were amplified from genomic DNA by means of the immunoSEQ Assay, a bias-controlled multiplex PCR. In the paper's pipeline: Nucleated cell counts per sample were estimated from amplification of reference gene primers within the assay. To quantify the absolute abundance of each unique TCRbeta CDR3 rearrangement, sequence reads were collapsed and filtered. For each sample, productive Simpson clonality was calculated as the square root of Simpson's diversity index across productive rearrangements. Sourced from immuneACCESS, this table was stored by TCRdb with only in-frame sequences that have V and J called. A share of the clones is absent; for the studies checked, an unresolved V gene accounts for under half, and the remainder has no known explanation. For V, J and clone size, that table is used; D and trimming come from the DNA. The sample table records 140,000 to 150,000 clones; 70% to 90% of these occur just once. Less than 5.5% of the sample lies in the top ten.

In the prospective study, participants were roughly 18 to 95 years old, resided in 24 geographic areas of the United States, and were enrolled through a virtual design. In the prospective study, cohorts were assigned on the basis of participant-reported clinical history obtained from a screening survey and a study questionnaire. ImmuneRACE Cohort 3 recovered participants were defined by two consecutive negative NP/OP PCR tests, healthcare professional clearance, or symptom resolution. Mobile phlebotomists in the prospective study collected whole blood, serum and a nasopharyngeal or oropharyngeal swab from every participant. Participants in the prospective study had the option to provide additional blood draws and questionnaires over an approximately two-month period. Before DNA extraction, blood samples from the prospective study were shipped at room temperature or frozen. V and J are trimmed by 6 bases and 1 base, and the gene matches miss 15 bases of the junction. CDR1 is given as SGHAT and CDR2 as FQNNGV, both from the germline V gene. The CDR3 goes from the cysteine to the phenylalanine over 18 residues. Only the CDR3 part of the read is kept: 54 bases, read in frame from the first base.

Results and caveats for the whole study, not just this receptor: The amount of clinical and demographic metadata varied by source and participant and was provided uncurated.

On this clone: Its antigen target is currently unknown. Base qualities were left out, and no much larger clone turns up one base away.

This clonotype originated in a man aged 45-65 years who had recovered from COVID-19. Sequenced: PBMCs or T cells enriched from blood (not recorded which). The chain was built from TRBV11-2 and TRBJ2-7; the central 10 bases match TRBD2. The nucleotide sequence is given as TGTGCCAGCAGTTTAAGGTCTGTACTAGCGGGATCGTCCTACGAGCAGTACTTC. This yields the protein CASSLRSVLAGSSYEQYF.